This TCR beta chain was obtained from a study of brain metastases from non-small cell lung cancer. Some clones are missing from TCRdb's copy, which holds only in-frame ones; the method was immunoSEQ multiplex PCR. The sample lists 4,000 to 6,000 clones, almost 85% seen once, with more than 5% in the top ten. Overall study results and limits: Paired brain metastases and primary tumors largely shared TCR repertoires. Expanded T-cell clones appeared in around 60% of brain metastases over primaries. Compared with primary tumors, brain metastases showed less T-cell infiltration.

This clone showed up just once. Its antigen is undetermined. The CDR3 extends over 13 amino acids. Trimming took 1 base from V and 2 from J, leaving 7 bases between them. Germline loops: CDR1 SGHKS, CDR2 YYEKEE (reference sequence). Sequencing was carried out using primary lung tumor tissue. The origin of this receptor is a donor aged 40 or older with non-small cell lung cancer. The genes are TRBV5-5 and TRBJ2-7, with no clear D. CDR3 residues: CASSLPAAYEQYF. DNA for the CDR3: TGTGCCAGCAGCTTGCCAGCCGCCTACGAGCAGTACTTC. Looking up the rest from reference TRBV5-5 and TRBJ2-7 gives the full variable domain: DAGVTQSPTHLIKTRGQQVTLRCSPISGHKSVSWYQQVLGQGPQFIFQYYEKEERGRGNFPDRFSARQFPNYSSELNVNALLLGDSALYLCASSLPAAYEQYFGPGTRLTVT.